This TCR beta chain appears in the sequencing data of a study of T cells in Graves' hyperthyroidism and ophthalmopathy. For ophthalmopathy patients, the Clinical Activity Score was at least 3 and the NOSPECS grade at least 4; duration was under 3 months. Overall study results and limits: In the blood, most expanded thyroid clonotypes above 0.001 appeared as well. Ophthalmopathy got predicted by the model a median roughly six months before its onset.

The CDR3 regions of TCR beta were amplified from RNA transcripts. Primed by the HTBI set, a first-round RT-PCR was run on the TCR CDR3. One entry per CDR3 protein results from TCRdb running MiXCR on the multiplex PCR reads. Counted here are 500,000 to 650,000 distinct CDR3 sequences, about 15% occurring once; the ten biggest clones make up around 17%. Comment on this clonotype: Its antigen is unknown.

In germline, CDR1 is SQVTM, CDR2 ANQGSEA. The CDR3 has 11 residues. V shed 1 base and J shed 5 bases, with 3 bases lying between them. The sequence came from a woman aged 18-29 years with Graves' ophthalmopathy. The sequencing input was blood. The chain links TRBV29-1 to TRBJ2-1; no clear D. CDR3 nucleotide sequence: TGCAGCGTTGAAGGAAACAATGAGCAGTTCTTC. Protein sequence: CSVEGNNEQFF.